Listed here are 9 T cell receptor beta chains from one sample, sequenced in a study of technical replicates of blood from a handful of donors. Repertoires were generated with immunoSEQ multiplex PCR, while TCRdb's copy carries only in-frame clones and drops some. Among about 100,000 clones listed, around 95% were seen once. The specimen sequenced was T cells isolated from PBMCs. Source of these receptors: a human donor in good health.

The genes are TRBV9 and TRBJ2-7; 7 bases match TRBD2. From germline, CDR1 is SGDLS and CDR2 YYNGEE. V dropped 1 base and J dropped 4; count of bases not matched to a gene: 20. This CDR3 contains 19 residues. The CDR3 nucleotides are TGTGCCAGCAGCGTAAGCCCCATAACTAGCGACGGGAGTTATTACGAGCAGTACTTC. Amino acid sequence: CASSVSPITSDGSYYEQYF.

In this sample, this clone turned up once. The J gene is TRBJ2-1, the V gene TRBV9; 10 bases match TRBD2. The V gene's germline CDR1 is SGDLS and CDR2 YYNGEE. The CDR3 length is 14 residues. J gave up 7 bases and V 6 bases, and 7 bases lay outside the gene matches. CDR3 bases: TGTGCCAGCAAAGGTACTAGCGGGGCGAATGAGCAGTTCTTC. It is translated as CASKGTSGANEQFF.

V gene TRBV10-1 combines with J gene TRBJ2-1; 8 bases map to TRBD1. In germline, CDR1 is WNHNN, CDR2 SYGVQD (reference sequence). The CDR3 runs 14 residues. Trimming took 3 bases from V and 3 from J; bases not matched to a gene: 1. The CDR3: CASSDGQGYNEQFF. The CDR3 DNA reads TGCGCCAGCAGTGATGGACAGGGCTACAATGAGCAGTTCTTC.

The chain is built from TRBV6-1 and TRBJ1-2; 7 positions match TRBD1. Germline CDR1 reads MNHNS; CDR2 reads SASEGT. V shed 2 bases and J 7 bases; nucleotides not matched to a gene: 4. This CDR3 contains 13 residues. CDR3: CASSETGDFGYTF. CDR3 sequence (DNA): TGTGCCAGCAGTGAAACAGGGGATTTTGGCTACACCTTC.

This clone appeared a single time. V is TRBV27 and J is TRBJ2-1, with TRBD2 matching over 11 bases. Per the germline V gene, CDR1 is MNHEY and CDR2 is SMNVEV (reference sequence). V was pared by 3 bases and J by 7 bases, with 5 bases of the junction left unmatched. The CDR3 runs to 15 residues. CDR3 bases: TGTGCCAGCAGTTTTCCACTAGCGGGGGTAAATGAGCAGTTCTTC. This translates into CASSFPLAGVNEQFF.

The chain employs TRBV6-5 and TRBJ2-7; D possibly corresponds to TRBD2 (6 bases). Per germline, CDR1 MNHEY and CDR2 SVGAGI. This CDR3 has 13 residues. Trimming removed 5 bases from V and 3 bases from J, with 11 bases in between. CDR3: CASSIAAVYEQYF. CDR3 DNA sequence: TGTGCCAGCAGTATAGCGGCGGTCTACGAGCAGTACTTC.

The chain combines TRBV2 with TRBJ2-3; 7 nucleotides align to TRBD1. V was pared by 7 bases and J by 6 bases, with 13 bases of the junction left unmatched. There are 15 residues in the CDR3. CDR1 is SNHLY, CDR2 FYNNEI, per germline. In DNA form, the CDR3 reads TGTGCCAGCACCACCTCGGTAGGGGGCATGGATACGCAGTATTTT. It codes for CASTTSVGGMDTQYF.

This chain links TRBV19 with TRBJ1-5; D is unclear. The V gene lost 2 bases and the J gene lost 4 bases, with 6 bases spanning the gap. Germline assignment: CDR1 LNHDA and CDR2 SQIVND (reference sequence). The CDR3 extends over 13 amino acids. CDR3 DNA sequence: TGTGCCAGTAGTATAAACAGAAATCAGCCCCAGCATTTT. This codes for CASSINRNQPQHF.

V usage is TRBV4-2 and J usage is TRBJ2-3, with 10 bases aligning to TRBD2. V shed 3 bases and J 6 bases; nucleotides not matched to a gene: 6. Germline V gene sequence: CDR1 LGHNA, CDR2 YNFKEQ. The CDR3 contains 15 residues. The CDR3 reads CASSHSGGSGDTQYF. The CDR3, as DNA: TGTGCCAGCAGCCATAGCGGGGGGTCGGGGGATACGCAGTATTTT.